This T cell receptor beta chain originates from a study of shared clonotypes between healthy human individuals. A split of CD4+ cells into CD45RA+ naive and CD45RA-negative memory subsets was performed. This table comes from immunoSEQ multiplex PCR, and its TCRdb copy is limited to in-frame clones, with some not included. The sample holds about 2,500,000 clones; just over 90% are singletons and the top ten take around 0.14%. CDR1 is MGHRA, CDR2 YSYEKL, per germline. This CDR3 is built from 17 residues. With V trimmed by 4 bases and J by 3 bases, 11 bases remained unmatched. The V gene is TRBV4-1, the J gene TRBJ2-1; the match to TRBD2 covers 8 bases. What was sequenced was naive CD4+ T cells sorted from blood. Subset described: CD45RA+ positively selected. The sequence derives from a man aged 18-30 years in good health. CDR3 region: CASSPSGGTRVYNEQFF. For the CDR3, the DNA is TGCGCCAGCAGCCCGTCCGGGGGGACTAGAGTCTACAATGAGCAGTTCTTC.